This T cell receptor beta chain emerged from a study of T cell responses to AZD1222 COVID-19 vaccine. Study results and caveats: Sampled repertoires all dated from after the peak T cell response. Clonal diversity may have been underestimated in mostly white British donors. Seropositive AZD1222 recipients at baseline numbered only five or six.

Combined were second doses at about 4 or about 12 weeks. On this clone: The antigen is not known.

Measured with immunoSEQ multiplex PCR; TCRdb has only the in-frame clones, and not every one. The sample has 150,000 to 200,000 clones, roughly 88% seen once. The CDR3 is 13 residues long. Germline CDR1 and CDR2: SGHNT and YYREEE (reference sequence). V shed 2 bases and J shed 6 bases, with 12 bases lying between them. The chain carries TRBV5-4 and TRBJ2-7; no definite D call. The sequence derives from an adult who received the AZD1222 COVID-19 vaccine. Specimen: peripheral blood, collected 28 days after the second AZD1222 dose. The CDR3 sequence is CASSFPGGVEQYF. Here the CDR3 DNA reads TGTGCCAGCAGCTTTCCAGGTGGAGTCGAGCAGTACTTC.